The rows below give T cell receptor beta chains drawn from one sample of a study of OX40 agonist ivuxolimab in advanced cancers. Sequencing used immunoSEQ multiplex PCR; TCRdb keeps in-frame clones, though not all of them. The repertoire includes tens of thousands of clones, around 85% of them detected once, and 2.8% sits in the top ten. The material was CD4+ or CD8+ T cells sorted from blood, obtained in a trial of the OX40 agonist ivuxolimab. The receptors come from an adult with an advanced solid tumor such as melanoma, head and neck, liver or kidney cancer. The CDR3 runs from the conserved cysteine through the conserved F or W. The D gene is left open where the match is weak. Size is stated for part of the rows, as once, few or many counts, or as a class when the clone is expanded.

j_call: TRBJ1-2
v_call: TRBV4-2
clone_size: few
d_call: -
cdr3_nt: TGTGCCAGCAGCCCTGGGAATGGCTACACCTTC
cdr3_aa: CASSPGNGYTF

j_call: TRBJ2-1
v_call: TRBV6-6
clone_size: once
d_call: TRBD2
cdr3_nt: TGTGCCAGCAGTTACCTTGCGGGAGTCAATGAGCAGTTCTTC
cdr3_aa: CASSYLAGVNEQFF

j_call: TRBJ2-7
v_call: TRBV29-1
clone_size: -
d_call: TRBD1
cdr3_nt: TGCAGCGTTTACACGGGACAGGGGGCGGGTGAGCAGTACTTC
cdr3_aa: CSVYTGQGAGEQYF

j_call: TRBJ2-1
v_call: TRBV19
clone_size: -
d_call: -
cdr3_nt: TGTGCCAGTAGTAGCCGGGACTACAATGAGCAGTTCTTC
cdr3_aa: CASSSRDYNEQFF

j_call: TRBJ2-7
v_call: TRBV5-1
clone_size: -
d_call: -
cdr3_nt: TGCGCCAGCAGCTTTTTCCCGGCTAGCTCATGGCAGTACTTC
cdr3_aa: CASSFFPASSWQYF

j_call: TRBJ1-2
v_call: TRBV7-9
clone_size: -
d_call: TRBD1
cdr3_nt: TGTGCCAGCAGCTCACCAAAAGACAGGGACGAAAACTATGGCTACACCTTC
cdr3_aa: CASSSPKDRDENYGYTF

j_call: TRBJ2-2
v_call: TRBV7-3
clone_size: -
d_call: TRBD2
cdr3_nt: TGTGCCAGCAGCTTAGCGGGGGTGGGCACCGGGGAGCTGTTTTTT
cdr3_aa: CASSLAGVGTGELFF

j_call: TRBJ2-7
v_call: TRBV18
clone_size: -
d_call: TRBD2
cdr3_nt: TGTGCCAGCTCACCTTCTCTGTCGGGACTAGCGGGGGACGAGCAGTACTTC
cdr3_aa: CASSPSLSGLAGDEQYF

j_call: TRBJ2-7
v_call: TRBV30
clone_size: -
d_call: TRBD2
cdr3_nt: TGTGCCTGGAGTGTAACTGGCGGGAGGGGCCACGAGCAGTACTTC
cdr3_aa: CAWSVTGGRGHEQYF

j_call: TRBJ2-2
v_call: TRBV7-2
clone_size: once
d_call: -
cdr3_nt: TGTGCCAGCAGCTTAGCTGCAGGGGCGGGCACCGGGGAGCTGTTTTTT
cdr3_aa: CASSLAAGAGTGELFF